This is a list of T cell receptor beta chains from one sample in a study of a mutant IDH1 vaccine in newly diagnosed glioma. Generated by immunoSEQ multiplex PCR, the TCRdb table keeps only in-frame clones and is missing some. This table has tens of thousands of clones, roughly nine tenths appearing once. Their recognized antigens are unknown. Material: PBMCs, obtained from a glioma patient whose treatment included an IDH1 peptide vaccine. The receptors were gathered from a middle-aged woman with glioma. Both conserved end residues are part of each CDR3. D genes are given only for firm matches. The listing skips clone size in some rows; elsewhere it reads once, few, many or a size class.

v_gene,len,j_gene,abundance,d_gene,CDR3aa,CDR3nt
TRBV5-4,16,TRBJ1-2,-,-,CASSLGAGAESYGYTF,TGTGCCAGCAGCTTGGGAGCTGGGGCGGAGAGCTATGGCTACACCTTC
TRBV29-1,13,TRBJ1-1,-,-,CSVVGGGWAEAFF,TGCAGCGTTGTGGGGGGTGGCTGGGCTGAAGCTTTCTTT
TRBV10-3,14,TRBJ1-3,-,TRBD1,CAIGTGAIGNTIYF,TGTGCCATCGGAACAGGGGCCATCGGAAACACCATATATTTT
TRBV7-2,15,TRBJ1-5,-,-,CASSRTSGSNQPQHF,TGTGCCAGCAGCCGCACCTCAGGATCCAATCAGCCCCAGCATTTT
TRBV10-3,12,TRBJ1-2,-,-,CATSRVEQGYTF,TGTGCCACTTCAAGGGTGGAACAGGGCTACACCTTC
TRBV6-5,15,TRBJ1-1,-,-,CASSRIQGLGTEAFF,TGTGCCAGCAGCCGTATCCAGGGGTTGGGCACTGAAGCTTTCTTT
TRBV7-9,17,TRBJ2-2,-,-,CASSLPQTGRSTGELFF,TGTGCCAGCAGCCTCCCCCAGACAGGGAGGAGCACCGGGGAGCTGTTTTTT
TRBV5-1,14,TRBJ2-7,-,TRBD2,CASSLVSSGYEQYF,TGCGCCAGCAGCTTGGTTTCTAGCGGCTACGAGCAGTACTTC
TRBV10-1,15,TRBJ2-7,-,-,CASTSHRRQTYEQYF,TGCGCCAGCACTTCTCATCGCAGACAAACCTACGAGCAGTACTTC
TRBV10-3,14,TRBJ2-5,once,-,CAISERDPKETQYF,TGTGCCATCAGTGAGCGGGACCCCAAAGAGACCCAGTACTTC
TRBV29-1,14,TRBJ2-5,-,-,CSVEDRLGLETQYF,TGCAGCGTTGAAGATCGACTTGGTCTGGAGACCCAGTACTTC
TRBV7-6,16,TRBJ2-2,-,-,CASSLGARTNTGELFF,TGTGCCAGCAGCTTAGGGGCCCGTACGAACACCGGGGAGCTGTTTTTT
TRBV30,14,TRBJ2-5,-,-,CAWSVLKYQETQYF,TGTGCCTGGAGTGTACTAAAGTACCAAGAGACCCAGTACTTC
TRBV5-1,15,TRBJ2-1,-,-,CASSLRADNYNEQFF,TGCGCCAGCAGCTTGAGAGCGGATAACTACAATGAGCAGTTCTTC
TRBV13,13,TRBJ1-2,-,-,CASSFTELNGYTF,TGTGCCAGCAGCTTCACAGAGCTAAATGGCTACACCTTC
TRBV15,13,TRBJ1-5,-,-,CATSRGSGQPQHF,TGTGCCACCAGCAGAGGTTCTGGTCAGCCCCAGCATTTT
TRBV7-9,12,TRBJ1-5,-,-,CASSVPDQPQHF,TGTGCCAGCAGCGTTCCAGATCAGCCCCAGCATTTT
TRBV2,12,TRBJ2-7,few,-,CASSQSGNEQYF,TGTGCCAGCAGTCAAAGTGGGAACGAGCAGTACTTC
TRBV4-1,15,TRBJ1-2,-,-,CASSQDIQGTYGYTF,TGCGCCAGCAGCCAAGATATCCAGGGGACCTATGGCTACACCTTC
TRBV6-5,16,TRBJ2-1,few,TRBD2,CASSSPSGGAILEQFF,TGTGCCAGCAGTTCCCCTAGCGGGGGGGCAATTCTTGAGCAGTTCTTC
TRBV5-1,16,TRBJ2-4,-,-,CASSLVGPLAKNIQYF,TGCGCCAGCAGCTTGGTTGGGCCGCTAGCCAAAAACATTCAGTACTTC
TRBV15,14,TRBJ2-7,-,-,CATSSFDNLYEQYF,TGTGCCACCAGCAGCTTCGACAATCTCTACGAGCAGTACTTC
TRBV2,11,TRBJ1-2,once,-,CASSGSVGYTF,TGTGCCAGCAGTGGGAGTGTTGGCTACACCTTC
TRBV2,15,TRBJ2-3,few,TRBD2,CASSGGGRGADTQYF,TGTGCCAGCAGTGGTGGCGGGAGGGGGGCAGATACGCAGTATTTT
TRBV5-1,12,TRBJ1-1,few,TRBD1,CASSLTGEVAFF,TGCGCCAGCAGCTTGACAGGGGAGGTCGCTTTCTTT
TRBV28,14,TRBJ1-3,once,-,CASTGYSSGNTIYF,TGTGCCAGCACGGGATACAGCTCTGGAAACACCATATATTTT
TRBV2,14,TRBJ1-1,-,TRBD1,CASSLRTGGTEAFF,TGTGCCAGCAGCCTTAGGACAGGGGGCACTGAAGCTTTCTTT
TRBV18,17,TRBJ2-6,once,TRBD1,CASSPGQGDSGANVLTF,TGTGCCAGCTCACCGGGACAGGGGGACTCTGGGGCCAACGTCCTGACTTTC
TRBV5-4,16,TRBJ2-1,-,-,CASSTGGGTVNNEQFF,TGTGCCAGCAGCACCGGGGGGGGGACAGTGAACAATGAGCAGTTCTTC
TRBV6-5,14,TRBJ2-2,-,-,CASSTGKGTGELFF,TGTGCCAGCAGTACGGGGAAGGGCACCGGGGAGCTGTTTTTT
TRBV6-5,13,TRBJ1-2,-,-,CASREGTLYGYTF,TGTGCCAGCAGGGAAGGGACTCTCTATGGCTACACCTTC
TRBV25-1,13,TRBJ1-1,medium-sized,-,CAIPWGMNTEAFF,TGTGCCATCCCATGGGGGATGAACACTGAAGCTTTCTTT
TRBV4-2,16,TRBJ2-1,-,-,CASSQGPGVSYNEQFF,TGTGCCAGCAGCCAAGGCCCGGGAGTCTCCTACAATGAGCAGTTCTTC
TRBV11-3,13,TRBJ1-1,-,-,CASSLEGHSQAFF,TGTGCCAGCAGCTTAGAGGGACATTCTCAAGCTTTCTTT
TRBV4-1,17,TRBJ1-1,-,TRBD1,CASSHGDRGREGTEAFF,TGCGCCAGCAGCCATGGGGACAGGGGGCGCGAGGGGACTGAAGCTTTCTTT
TRBV2,15,TRBJ1-2,once,-,CASRGTGDLPYGYTF,TGTGCCAGCAGAGGCACGGGGGATCTTCCTTATGGCTACACCTTC
TRBV5-6,15,TRBJ1-4,-,-,CASSLGVGLNEKLFF,TGTGCCAGCAGCTTGGGGGTAGGGCTGAATGAAAAACTGTTTTTT
TRBV4-3,17,TRBJ2-7,-,TRBD2,CASSQGISGGASYEQYF,TGCGCCAGCAGCCAAGGGATCAGCGGGGGGGCCTCCTACGAGCAGTACTTC
TRBV7-2,14,TRBJ1-1,once,-,CASSPTDGQSEAFF,TGTGCCAGCAGCCCTACTGACGGCCAGTCTGAAGCTTTCTTT
TRBV2,15,TRBJ2-3,-,TRBD1,CASKRQGAHTDTQYF,TGTGCCAGCAAGCGACAGGGGGCACACACAGATACGCAGTATTTT
TRBV4-3,17,TRBJ1-6,once,-,CASSQVRGFAGNSPLHF,TGCGCCAGCAGCCAAGTCCGGGGATTTGCTGGGAATTCACCCCTCCACTTT
TRBV4-1,15,TRBJ2-3,-,TRBD2,CASSPIAGVLDTQYF,TGCGCCAGCAGCCCGATAGCGGGAGTATTAGATACGCAGTATTTT
TRBV13,15,TRBJ2-5,-,TRBD2,CASTTTSGYQETQYF,TGTGCCAGCACCACGACTAGCGGGTACCAAGAGACCCAGTACTTC
TRBV7-9,16,TRBJ1-2,-,TRBD1,CASLGWDRGRGYGYTF,TGTGCCAGCCTTGGATGGGACAGGGGGCGCGGCTATGGCTACACCTTC
TRBV5-4,15,TRBJ1-2,-,TRBD1,CASSLAQGGNRGYTF,TGTGCCAGCAGCTTGGCGCAGGGGGGAAATCGAGGCTACACCTTC
TRBV2,16,TRBJ2-7,-,TRBD1,CASSEGTGLSSYEQYF,TGTGCCAGCAGTGAAGGGACAGGCCTAAGCTCCTACGAGCAGTACTTC
TRBV6-5,14,TRBJ2-7,-,-,CASSYQRQDYEQYF,TGTGCCAGCAGTTACCAACGACAGGACTACGAGCAGTACTTC
TRBV25-1,16,TRBJ2-3,-,-,CASSETSPMSEHTQYF,TGTGCCAGCAGTGAAACTTCACCTATGTCGGAGCATACGCAGTATTTT
TRBV4-2,16,TRBJ1-1,-,TRBD1,CASSVGQGPSNTEAFF,TGTGCCAGCAGCGTAGGACAGGGGCCTTCGAACACTGAAGCTTTCTTT
TRBV6-1,15,TRBJ2-7,-,TRBD1,CASSEETGEWYEQYF,TGTGCCAGCAGTGAAGAAACAGGGGAGTGGTACGAGCAGTACTTC
TRBV30,17,TRBJ2-3,-,TRBD2,CAWSVGGLAASTDTQYF,TGTGCCTGGAGTGTAGGGGGACTAGCGGCTAGCACAGATACGCAGTATTTT
TRBV30,13,TRBJ1-5,-,-,CAWSKQGALPQHF,TGTGCCTGGAGTAAACAGGGTGCCCTGCCCCAGCATTTT
TRBV19,14,TRBJ1-1,-,-,CASSIEGGSAGAFF,TGTGCCAGTAGTATCGAGGGAGGGAGCGCCGGAGCTTTCTTT
TRBV19,13,TRBJ1-2,few,-,CASSPGRAYGYTF,TGTGCCAGTAGTCCAGGCAGGGCCTATGGCTACACCTTC